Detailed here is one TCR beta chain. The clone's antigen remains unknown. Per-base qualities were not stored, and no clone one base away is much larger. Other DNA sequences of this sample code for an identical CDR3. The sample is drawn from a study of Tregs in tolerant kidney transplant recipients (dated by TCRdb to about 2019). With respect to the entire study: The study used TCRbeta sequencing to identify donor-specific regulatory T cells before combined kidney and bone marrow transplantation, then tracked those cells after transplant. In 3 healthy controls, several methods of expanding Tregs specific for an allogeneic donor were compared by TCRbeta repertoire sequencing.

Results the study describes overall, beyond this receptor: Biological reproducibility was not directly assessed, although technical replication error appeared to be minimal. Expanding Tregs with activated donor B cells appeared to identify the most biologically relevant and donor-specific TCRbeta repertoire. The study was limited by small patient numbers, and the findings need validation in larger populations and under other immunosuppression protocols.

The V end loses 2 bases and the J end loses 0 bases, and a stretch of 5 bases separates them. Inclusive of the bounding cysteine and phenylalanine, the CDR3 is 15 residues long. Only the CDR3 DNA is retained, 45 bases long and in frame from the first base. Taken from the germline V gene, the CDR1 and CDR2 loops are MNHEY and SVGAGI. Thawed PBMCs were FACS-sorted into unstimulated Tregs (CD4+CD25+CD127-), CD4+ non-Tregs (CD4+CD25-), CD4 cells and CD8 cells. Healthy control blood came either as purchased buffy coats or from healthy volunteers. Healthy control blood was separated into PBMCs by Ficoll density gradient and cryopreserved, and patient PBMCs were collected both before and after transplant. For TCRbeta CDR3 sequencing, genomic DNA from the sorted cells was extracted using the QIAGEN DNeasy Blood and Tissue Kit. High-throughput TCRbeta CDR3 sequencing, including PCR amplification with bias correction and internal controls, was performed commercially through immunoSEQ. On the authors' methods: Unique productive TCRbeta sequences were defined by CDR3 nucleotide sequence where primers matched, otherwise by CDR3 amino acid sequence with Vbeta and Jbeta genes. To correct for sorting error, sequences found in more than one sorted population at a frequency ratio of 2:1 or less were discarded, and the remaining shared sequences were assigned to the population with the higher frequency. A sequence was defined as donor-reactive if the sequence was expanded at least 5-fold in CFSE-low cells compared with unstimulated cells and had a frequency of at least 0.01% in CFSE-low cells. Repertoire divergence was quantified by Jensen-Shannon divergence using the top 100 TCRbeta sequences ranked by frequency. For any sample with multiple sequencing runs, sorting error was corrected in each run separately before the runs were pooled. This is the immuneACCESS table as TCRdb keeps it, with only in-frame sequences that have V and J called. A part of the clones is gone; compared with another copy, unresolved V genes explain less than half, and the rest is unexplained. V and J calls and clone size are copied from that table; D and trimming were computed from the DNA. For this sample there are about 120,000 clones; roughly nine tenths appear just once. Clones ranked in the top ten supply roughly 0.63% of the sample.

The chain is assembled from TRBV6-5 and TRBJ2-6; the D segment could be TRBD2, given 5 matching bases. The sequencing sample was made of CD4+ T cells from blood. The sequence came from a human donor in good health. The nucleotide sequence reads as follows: TGTGCCAGCAGTTACCGGGGCTCTGGGGCCAACGTCCTGACTTTC. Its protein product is CASSYRGSGANVLTF.